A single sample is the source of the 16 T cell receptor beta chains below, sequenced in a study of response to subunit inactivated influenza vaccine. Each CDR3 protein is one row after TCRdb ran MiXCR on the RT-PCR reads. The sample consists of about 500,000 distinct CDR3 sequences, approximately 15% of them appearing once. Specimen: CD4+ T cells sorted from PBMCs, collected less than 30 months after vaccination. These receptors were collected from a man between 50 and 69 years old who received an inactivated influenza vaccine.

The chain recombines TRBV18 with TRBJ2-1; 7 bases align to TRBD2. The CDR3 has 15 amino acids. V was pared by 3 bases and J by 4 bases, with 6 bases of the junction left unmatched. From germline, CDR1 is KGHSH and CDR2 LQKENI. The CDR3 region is CASSPPGLGYNEQFF. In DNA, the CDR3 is TGTGCCAGCTCACCGCCCGGACTAGGATACAATGAGCAGTTCTTC.

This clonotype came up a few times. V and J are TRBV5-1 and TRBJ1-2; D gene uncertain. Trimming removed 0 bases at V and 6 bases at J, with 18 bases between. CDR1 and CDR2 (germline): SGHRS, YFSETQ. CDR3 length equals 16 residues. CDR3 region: CASSLVGSQRKNGYTF. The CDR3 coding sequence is TGCGCCAGCAGCTTGGTTGGGAGTCAACGGAAGAATGGCTACACCTTC.

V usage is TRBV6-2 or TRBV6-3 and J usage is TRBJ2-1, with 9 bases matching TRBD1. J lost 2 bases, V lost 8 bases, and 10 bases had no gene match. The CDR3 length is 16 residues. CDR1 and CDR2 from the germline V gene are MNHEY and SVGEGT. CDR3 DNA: TGTGCCAGCCGATACCAGACAGGGGGAACCTACAATGAGCAGTTCTTC. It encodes CASRYQTGGTYNEQFF.

DNA of the CDR3: TGTGCCAGCAGTACTAGTGGGAGGCCCAATGAGCAGTTCTTC. Translation: CASSTSGRPNEQFF. The V call is TRBV5-6, the J call TRBJ2-1, with a tentative D call TRBD2 (6 bases). Trimming pared 5 bases from V and 6 bases from J, leaving 15 bases between. The CDR3 covers 14 residues. Germline V gene data show CDR1 as SGHDT and CDR2 as YYEEEE.

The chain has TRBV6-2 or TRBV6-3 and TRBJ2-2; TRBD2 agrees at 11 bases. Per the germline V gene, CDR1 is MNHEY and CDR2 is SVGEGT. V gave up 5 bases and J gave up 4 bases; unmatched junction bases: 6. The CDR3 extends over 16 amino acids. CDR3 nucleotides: TGTGCCAGCAGTCAATTGACTAGCGGGACCACCGGGGAGCTGTTTTTT. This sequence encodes CASSQLTSGTTGELFF.

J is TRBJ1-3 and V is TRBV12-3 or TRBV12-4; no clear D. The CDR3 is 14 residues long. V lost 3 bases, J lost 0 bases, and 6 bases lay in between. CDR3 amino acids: CASSLTYSGNTIYF. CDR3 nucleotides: TGTGCCAGCAGTTTGACCTACTCTGGAAACACCATATATTTT.

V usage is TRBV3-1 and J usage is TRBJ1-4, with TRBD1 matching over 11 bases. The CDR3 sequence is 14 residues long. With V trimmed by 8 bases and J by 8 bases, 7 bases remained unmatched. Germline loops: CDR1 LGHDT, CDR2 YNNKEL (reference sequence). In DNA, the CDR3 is TGTGCCAGCTCTGGACAGGGGGCGAGGGAAAAACTGTTTTTT. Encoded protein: CASSGQGAREKLFF.

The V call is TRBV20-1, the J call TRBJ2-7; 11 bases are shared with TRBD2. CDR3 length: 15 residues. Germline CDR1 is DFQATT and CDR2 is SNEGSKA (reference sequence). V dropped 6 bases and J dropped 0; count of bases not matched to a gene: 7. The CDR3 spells CSAAGLAGSSYEQYF. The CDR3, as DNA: TGCAGTGCGGCAGGACTAGCGGGTAGCTCCTACGAGCAGTACTTC.

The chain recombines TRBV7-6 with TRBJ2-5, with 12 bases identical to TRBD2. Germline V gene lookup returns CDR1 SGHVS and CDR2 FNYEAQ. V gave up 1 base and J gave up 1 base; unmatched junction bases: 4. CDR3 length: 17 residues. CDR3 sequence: CASSLGASGRAQETQYF. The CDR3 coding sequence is TGTGCCAGCAGCTTAGGGGCTAGCGGGAGGGCCCAAGAGACCCAGTACTTC.

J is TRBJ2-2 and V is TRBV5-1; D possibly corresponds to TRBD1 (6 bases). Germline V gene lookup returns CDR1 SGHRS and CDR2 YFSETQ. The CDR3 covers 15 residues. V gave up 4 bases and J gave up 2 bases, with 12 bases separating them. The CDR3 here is CASSIQDSNTGELFF. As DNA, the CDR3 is TGCGCCAGCAGCATCCAGGACAGTAACACCGGGGAGCTGTTTTTT. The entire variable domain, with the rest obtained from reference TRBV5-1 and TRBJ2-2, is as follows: KAGVTQTPRYLIKTRGQQVTLSCSPISGHRSVSWYQQTPGQGLQFLFEYFSETQRNKGNFPGRFSGRQFSNSRSEMNVSTLELGDSALYLCASSIQDSNTGELFFGEGSRLTVL.

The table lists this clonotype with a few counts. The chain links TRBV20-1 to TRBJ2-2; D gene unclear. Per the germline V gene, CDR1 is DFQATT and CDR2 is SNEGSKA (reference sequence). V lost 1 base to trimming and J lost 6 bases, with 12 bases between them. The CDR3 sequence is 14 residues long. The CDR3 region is CSARADSLAGELFF. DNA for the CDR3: TGCAGTGCTAGAGCTGATAGCCTCGCCGGGGAGCTGTTTTTT.

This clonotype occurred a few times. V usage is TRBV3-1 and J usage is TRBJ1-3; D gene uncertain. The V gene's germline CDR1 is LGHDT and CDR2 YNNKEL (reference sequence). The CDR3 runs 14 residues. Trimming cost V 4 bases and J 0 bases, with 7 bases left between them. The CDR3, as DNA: TGTGCCAGCAGCCGATCGGACTCTGGAAACACCATATATTTT. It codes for CASSRSDSGNTIYF.

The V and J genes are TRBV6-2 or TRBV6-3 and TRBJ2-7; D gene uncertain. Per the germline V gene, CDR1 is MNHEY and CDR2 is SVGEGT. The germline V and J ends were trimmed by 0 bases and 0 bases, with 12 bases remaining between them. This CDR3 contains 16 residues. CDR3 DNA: TGTGCCAGCAGTTACTCTTGGCGTAGGAGCTCCTACGAGCAGTACTTC. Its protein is CASSYSWRRSSYEQYF.

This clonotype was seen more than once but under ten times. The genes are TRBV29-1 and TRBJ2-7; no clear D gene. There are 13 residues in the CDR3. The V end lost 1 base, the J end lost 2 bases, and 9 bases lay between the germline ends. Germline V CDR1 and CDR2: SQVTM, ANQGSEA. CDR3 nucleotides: TGCAGCGTTGAAGGTGCAGCGACCTACGAGCAGTACTTC. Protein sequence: CSVEGAATYEQYF.

This CDR3 reads CSASGLTSGGIWGQETQYF. CDR3 bases: TGCAGTGCTAGCGGGCTGACTAGCGGGGGGATATGGGGCCAAGAGACCCAGTACTTC. The chain employs TRBV20-1 and TRBJ2-5; 13 bases match TRBD2. Germline CDR1 and CDR2: DFQATT and SNEGSKA (reference sequence). J gave up 1 base and V 3 bases, and 14 bases lay outside the gene matches. The CDR3 is made up of 19 amino acids.

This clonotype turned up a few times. The CDR3 coding sequence is TGCGCCAGCAGCTTGGGCTCGACTGGAAACACCATATATTTT. It encodes CASSLGSTGNTIYF. The chain uses TRBV5-1 and TRBJ1-3; no reliable D call. Trimming left V 0 bases short and J 2 bases short, with 6 bases between. The germline V gene has CDR1 SGHRS and CDR2 YFSETQ. This CDR3 region has 14 residues.